This entry lists 27 T cell receptor beta chains sequenced from one sample in a study of blood T cell repertoires in COVID-19. Data came from immunoSEQ multiplex PCR; TCRdb stores just in-frame clones and leaves some out. The table has around 27,000 clones, 88% seen once. Source material: peripheral blood. The receptors stem from a human donor in a cohort sampled during active COVID-19.

This sequence joins TRBV5-5 and TRBJ1-1; D is undetermined. Trimming pared 0 bases from V and 9 bases from J, leaving 9 bases between. This CDR3 spans 12 amino acids. Germline values: CDR1 SGHKS, CDR2 YYEKEE (reference sequence). The CDR3 is CASSLVHYKAFF. The CDR3 DNA reads TGTGCCAGCAGCTTGGTTCACTACAAAGCTTTCTTT.

The rearrangement uses TRBV6-5 and TRBJ2-7, with 8 bases fitting TRBD1. Losses at the gene ends were 6 bases for V and 4 bases for J; bases not matched to a gene: 5. The CDR3 contains 13 residues. Germline-derived CDR1 and CDR2 are MNHEY and SVGAGI. The CDR3 sequence: CASSRDRQYEQYF. CDR3 nucleotides: TGTGCCAGCAGCCGGGACAGGCAATACGAGCAGTACTTC.

The rearrangement joins TRBV3-1 (or the pseudogene TRBV3-2) to TRBJ1-1, with D uncertain. This CDR3 comprises 15 residues. Per the germline V gene, CDR1 is LGHDT and CDR2 is YNNKEL (reference sequence). The V gene lost 7 bases and the J gene lost 1 base, with 16 bases spanning the gap. Here the CDR3 DNA reads TGTGCCAGCAACTTTGGAGGGAGATGGAACACTGAAGCTTTCTTT. Translation: CASNFGGRWNTEAFF.

V and J are TRBV9 and TRBJ2-7; D is ambiguous. Trimming left V 0 bases short and J 0 bases short, with 10 bases between. The CDR3 spans 15 residues. Germline values: CDR1 SGDLS, CDR2 YYNGEE. Here the CDR3 reads CASSVGPGSSYEQYF. Written as DNA, the CDR3 is TGTGCCAGCAGCGTAGGCCCAGGTAGCTCCTACGAGCAGTACTTC.

This clone has more than one count but fewer than ten. The rearrangement joins TRBV5-4 to TRBJ2-7; D is possibly TRBD2 (6 bases). Germline V lookup: CDR1 SGHNT, CDR2 YYREEE (reference sequence). Trimming removed 4 bases at V and 6 bases at J, with 20 bases between. The CDR3 contains 15 residues. The CDR3 protein is CASSASGTGALEQYF. The CDR3 nucleotides are TGTGCCAGCAGCGCCTCCGGGACGGGAGCCCTCGAGCAGTACTTC.

The chain couples TRBV6-1 to TRBJ1-2, with TRBD1 as a possible D gene (5 bases). The V gene's germline CDR1 is MNHNS and CDR2 SASEGT. The V and J ends lost 2 bases and 4 bases respectively, with 11 bases between them. The CDR3 spans 14 residues. CDR3 residues: CASSEQGLLYGYTF. As DNA, the CDR3 is TGTGCCAGCAGTGAACAGGGCCTACTCTATGGCTACACCTTC.

This chain joins TRBV6-5 and TRBJ1-4; tentative D call: TRBD1 (5 bases). V dropped 10 bases and J dropped 8 bases, with 17 bases sitting between them. The CDR3 is made up of 13 amino acids. Germline V gene lookup returns CDR1 MNHEY and CDR2 SVGAGI. The CDR3 sequence is CATFDTKGEKLFF. The CDR3 coding sequence is TGTGCCACCTTTGACACAAAGGGGGAAAAACTGTTTTTT.

The V gene is TRBV5-1, the J gene TRBJ2-7; no clear D gene. V was pared by 5 bases and J by 0 bases, with 6 bases between. Germline V CDR1 and CDR2: SGHRS, YFSETQ. This CDR3 region has 12 residues. CDR3 loop: CASRADSYEQYF. In DNA, the CDR3 is TGCGCCAGCAGGGCAGACTCCTACGAGCAGTACTTC.

The chain's CDR3 is CASSYPKRGGRQETQYF. Written as DNA, the CDR3 is TGTGCCAGCAGTTATCCAAAGCGGGGGGGTAGACAAGAGACCCAGTACTTC. The chain couples TRBV6-2 or TRBV6-3 to TRBJ2-5, with TRBD2 matching over 10 bases. Trimming took 3 bases from V and 2 from J; bases not matched to a gene: 9. This CDR3 contains 17 residues. Germline lookup yields CDR1 MNHEY and CDR2 SVGEGT.

The V gene is TRBV4-1, the J gene TRBJ1-2; D is possibly TRBD1 (5 bases). The CDR3 contains 15 residues. In germline, CDR1 is MGHRA, CDR2 YSYEKL. Between the trimmed V and J ends, which lost 1 base and 8 bases, there was a span of 17 bases. The CDR3: CASSQAPGNNGGYTF. The CDR3 DNA sequence: TGCGCCAGCAGCCAAGCTCCAGGGAATAACGGCGGCTACACCTTC.

CDR3 nucleotides: TGTGCCAGCAGCTTGGACAGGGGAGTATACGAGCAGTACTTC. Protein: CASSLDRGVYEQYF. The chain combines TRBV7-2 with TRBJ2-7; 9 positions agree with TRBD1. This CDR3 contains 14 residues. The germline gives CDR1 SGHTA, CDR2 FQGNSA. J gave up 4 bases and V 3 bases, and 4 bases lay outside the gene matches.

The chain couples TRBV3-1 (or the pseudogene TRBV3-2) to TRBJ2-7; TRBD1 matches at 9 bases. Germline trimming cut 2 bases from V and 0 bases from J; bases unmatched to any gene: 5. Germline V gene sequence: CDR1 LGHDT, CDR2 YNNKEL (reference sequence). The CDR3 is 16 amino acids. As DNA, the CDR3 is TGTGCCAGCAGCCAACGGACAGGGGCGAGCTCCTACGAGCAGTACTTC. This translates into CASSQRTGASSYEQYF.

This clone was recorded once. The chain has TRBV24-1 and TRBJ2-7, with 9 positions matching TRBD2. The J segment lost 5 bases and the V segment lost 3 bases, leaving 13 bases of the junction unmatched. Germline V gives CDR1 KGHDR, CDR2 SFDVKD. This CDR3 is built from 17 residues. CDR3 in amino acids: CATSDRNRASGADEQYF. Written as DNA, the CDR3 is TGTGCCACCAGTGATAGGAATCGGGCTAGCGGGGCCGACGAGCAGTACTTC.

This clone turned up a few times. V usage is TRBV7-2 and J usage is TRBJ1-2; TRBD1 might be the D (5 bases). V lost 4 bases, J lost 6 bases, and 15 bases lay in between. CDR3 length equals 14 residues. Looked up from germline, CDR1 is SGHTA and CDR2 is FQGNSA. The CDR3 reads CASSSPFWGDGYTF. In DNA form, the CDR3 reads TGTGCCAGCAGCTCCCCCTTCTGGGGGGATGGCTACACCTTC.

The genes are TRBV7-3 and TRBJ2-3; D not resolved. The ends were cut back, 5 bases at V and 1 base at J, with 4 bases in the middle. The CDR3 is 12 residues long. In germline, CDR1 is SGHTA, CDR2 FQGTGA. CDR3 DNA: TGTGCCAGCAGCAGCGGCACAGATACGCAGTATTTT. This gives the protein CASSSGTDTQYF.

The chain has TRBV6-6 and TRBJ1-4; 7 bases fit TRBD1. Trimming took 6 bases from V and 0 from J; bases not matched to a gene: 4. CDR3 length: 15 residues. Germline V CDR1 and CDR2: MNHNY, SVGAGI (reference sequence). CDR3 region: CASSRDRATNEKLFF. In DNA, the CDR3 is TGTGCCAGCAGCAGGGACAGAGCAACTAATGAAAAACTGTTTTTT.

This chain uses TRBV7-8 with TRBJ1-1; perhaps TRBD1 as D (5 bases). This CDR3 has 14 amino acids. Between the trimmed V and J ends, which lost 0 bases and 1 base, there was a span of 6 bases. The germline CDR1 and CDR2 sequences are SGHVS and FQNEAQ. The CDR3 nucleotides read TGTGCCAGCAGCTTAGCAGGACAGAACACTGAAGCTTTCTTT. Encoded protein: CASSLAGQNTEAFF. The full variable domain, rest sourced from reference TRBV7-8 and TRBJ1-1, is GAGVSQSPRYKVAKRGQDVALRCDPISGHVSLFWYQQALGQGPEFLTYFQNEAQLDKSGLPSDRFFAERPEGSVSTLKIQRTQQEDSAVYLCASSLAGQNTEAFFGQGTRLTVV.

The genes are TRBV7-6 and TRBJ1-4; TRBD1 agrees at 8 bases. From germline, CDR1 is SGHVS and CDR2 FNYEAQ. With V trimmed by 5 bases and J by 4 bases, 6 bases remained unmatched. CDR3 length: 15 amino acids. The CDR3 DNA sequence: TGTGCCAGCAGCGCCGGACAGGGTTATAATGAAAAACTGTTTTTT. Translating gives CASSAGQGYNEKLFF.

This sequence joins TRBV3-1 (or the pseudogene TRBV3-2) and TRBJ2-2, with 7 bases lining up with TRBD2. Germline assignment: CDR1 LGHDT and CDR2 YNNKEL (reference sequence). J gave up 4 bases and V 3 bases, and 8 bases lay outside the gene matches. CDR3 size: 16 residues. Written as DNA, the CDR3 is TGTGCCAGCAGCCACGCCCGGGGGAGGGGCACCGGGGAGCTGTTTTTT. It translates to CASSHARGRGTGELFF.

The chain carries TRBV3-1 (or the pseudogene TRBV3-2) and TRBJ1-2; TRBD1 matches at 11 bases. Trimming cost V 3 bases and J 2 bases; bases outside gene matches: 2. The CDR3 is 15 residues long. The germline V gene has CDR1 LGHDT and CDR2 YNNKEL (reference sequence). The CDR3 coding sequence is TGTGCCAGCAGCCACGGGACAGGGGGAAACTATGGCTACACCTTC. Translation: CASSHGTGGNYGYTF.

The chain links TRBV30 to TRBJ1-3; tentative D call: TRBD1 (6 bases). The CDR3 length is 13 residues. Trimming shortened V by 5 bases and J by 4 bases, and 12 bases separated the two germline ends. Germline V gene data show CDR1 as GTSNPN and CDR2 as SVGIG (reference sequence). The CDR3 here is CAWGPGHGNTIYF. The CDR3 DNA sequence: TGTGCCTGGGGACCGGGACACGGAAACACCATATATTTT.

V gene TRBV6-1 combines with J gene TRBJ2-7; 7 bases match TRBD2. The V segment lost 4 bases and the J segment 0 bases; nucleotides outside the gene matches: 9. From germline, CDR1 is MNHNS and CDR2 SASEGT. This CDR3 comprises 16 residues. CDR3 DNA sequence: TGTGCCAGCAGTGGGGAGGGCGACAGAGCCTCCTACGAGCAGTACTTC. Translating gives CASSGEGDRASYEQYF.

This clone has only one observation. The chain has TRBV7-3 and TRBJ2-2, with a tentative D call TRBD2 (6 bases). Trimming took off 5 bases at V and 2 bases at J, with 15 bases between the two ends. The CDR3 spans 16 residues. Germline loops: CDR1 SGHTA, CDR2 FQGTGA. The CDR3 region is CASSLVAGTNTGELFF. The CDR3 DNA sequence: TGTGCCAGCAGCCTAGTAGCCGGGACTAACACCGGGGAGCTGTTTTTT.

The gene calls are TRBV11-2 and TRBJ1-6; possible D gene TRBD1, 6 bases. Germline V gene lookup returns CDR1 SGHAT and CDR2 FQNNGV. The CDR3 runs 20 residues. Trimming shortened V by 0 bases and J by 0 bases, and 18 bases separated the two germline ends. The CDR3 DNA is TGTGCCAGCAGCTTAGAGAGGACAGCTTCCCGAAGCTCCTATAATTCACCCCTCCACTTT. This sequence encodes CASSLERTASRSSYNSPLHF.

The chain links TRBV5-1 to TRBJ2-1, with TRBD2 matching 8 bases. Germline-derived CDR1 and CDR2 are SGHRS and YFSETQ. J gave up 4 bases and V 3 bases, and 6 bases lay outside the gene matches. This CDR3 is 15 amino acids long. In DNA form, the CDR3 reads TGCGCCAGCAGCTCCATAGCGGGACCTTACAATGAGCAGTTCTTC. Translated, it gives CASSSIAGPYNEQFF.

This chain links TRBV11-3 with TRBJ2-7; the match to TRBD1 covers 7 bases. The CDR3 runs to 15 residues. J was trimmed by 4 bases and V by 5 bases; bases with no gene match: 11. Germline CDR1 is SGHNT and CDR2 is YENEEA. The CDR3 loop reads CASSLYGDSRYEQYF. The CDR3 DNA is TGTGCCAGCAGCCTATACGGGGACAGCCGATACGAGCAGTACTTC.

This clone was observed a single time. DNA of the CDR3: TGCGCCAGCAGCGACAGGGGGCGAGCCCCAAGCACCGGGGAGCTGTTTTTT. Amino acids: CASSDRGRAPSTGELFF. The V and J genes are TRBV10-2 and TRBJ2-2, with 10 bases identical to TRBD1. Looked up from germline, CDR1 is WSHSY and CDR2 is SAAADI. Germline trimming cut 6 bases from V and 4 bases from J; bases unmatched to any gene: 11. The CDR3 sequence is 17 residues long.